This T cell receptor beta chain was identified in a study of CD8+ T cells in alopecia areata. Study as a whole: Tofacitinib ran 6 to 18 months, followed by 6 months off drug.

Specified treatment: oral pan-JAK inhibitor, 5-10 mg twice daily. In alopecia areata patients, both lesional scalp punch biopsies and peripheral blood were collected. Sorted out of PBMCs were CD4+ T cells and CD8+ T cells. The study's findings and limits: Whereas mice showed it more clearly, TCR sharing across patients was murkier, possibly because of HLA.

RNA extraction was followed by reverse transcription into cDNA, which acted as the sequencing template. Sequenced by immunoSEQ multiplex PCR; TCRdb stores in-frame clones only, minus some. The sample includes approximately 150,000 clones, approximately 90% seen only once; the top ten take under 15%. The count of this clone is one. Its antigen is unidentified. V was pared by 4 bases and J by 8 bases, with 19 bases between. There are 15 residues in the CDR3. In germline, CDR1 is SGHDT, CDR2 YYEEEE. This TCR derives from a human donor with alopecia areata. The source material was CD8+ T cells sorted from blood, sampled at week 4, from a patient treated with tofacitinib. V is TRBV5-6 and J is TRBJ2-1; perhaps TRBD2 as D (5 bases). In nucleotides, the CDR3 is TGTGCCAGCAGCCTTCTGGCGGTCCCGAGGGATGAGCAGTTCTTC. This codes for CASSLLAVPRDEQFF.